The next 22 T cell receptor beta chains were all read from a single sample in a study of PD-L1 blockade in urothelial cancer. The data were produced by immunoSEQ multiplex PCR, yet TCRdb's version contains in-frame clones alone and is incomplete. The sample lists under 55,000 clones, over 70% occurring once. Here the sequenced sample was PBMCs, taken around atezolizumab (anti-PD-L1) treatment. The source of these receptors is a man between 40 and 49 years old with urothelial cancer.

The chain carries TRBV7-2 and TRBJ1-1; 7 nucleotides line up with TRBD1. Germline V gene lookup returns CDR1 SGHTA and CDR2 FQGNSA. The V and J ends lost 6 bases and 5 bases, in that order; junction bases with no gene match: 3. The CDR3 is made up of 12 amino acids. DNA for the CDR3: TGTGCCAGCAGGGAACAGGGGACTGAAGCTTTCTTT. This codes for CASREQGTEAFF. The full variable domain, its missing parts supplied by reference TRBV7-2 and TRBJ1-1, is GAGVSQSPSNKVTEKGKDVELRCDPISGHTALYWYRQSLGQGLEFLIYFQGNSAPDKSGLPSDRFSAERTGGSVSTLTIQRTQQEDSAVYLCASREQGTEAFFGQGTRLTVV.

The rearrangement links TRBV7-9 to TRBJ1-4, with a weak D call TRBD1 (6 bases). CDR1 is SEHNR and CDR2 is FQNEAQ in the germline V gene (reference sequence). Trimming left V 8 bases short and J 5 bases short, with 9 bases between. There are 12 residues in the CDR3. In DNA, the CDR3 is TGTGCCAGCCTAGACAGGAATGAAAAACTGTTTTTT. The encoded protein is CASLDRNEKLFF.

The chain has TRBV19 and TRBJ2-7, with TRBD1 identical over 11 bases. Per germline, CDR1 LNHDA and CDR2 SQIVND (reference sequence). V gave up 5 bases and J gave up 6 bases; unmatched junction bases: 3. The CDR3 extends over 13 amino acids. The CDR3 protein is CASSPGTGGEQYF. CDR3 DNA: TGTGCCAGTAGTCCGGGGACAGGGGGCGAGCAGTACTTC.

The gene calls are TRBV4-3 and TRBJ2-3; perhaps TRBD1 as D (6 bases). This CDR3 comprises 15 residues. Germline V gene sequence: CDR1 LGHNA, CDR2 YSLEER. V was trimmed by 1 base and J by 4 bases, leaving 12 bases between them. This chain's CDR3 is CASSQATGSADTQYF. DNA of the CDR3: TGCGCCAGCAGCCAAGCTACAGGGAGCGCAGATACGCAGTATTTT.

This rearrangement joins TRBV5-4 to TRBJ2-2; TRBD1 aligns across 7 bases. CDR1 is SGHNT, CDR2 YYREEE, per germline (reference sequence). This CDR3 has 14 residues. After removal of 5 bases from V and 2 bases from J, the junction contained 3 bases not matched to a gene. This CDR3 is CASRGGRNTGELFF. CDR3 nucleotide sequence: TGTGCCAGCAGAGGGGGCCGAAACACCGGGGAGCTGTTTTTT.

This chain connects TRBV6-4 to TRBJ2-3; D gene unclear. Per the germline V gene, CDR1 is MRHNA and CDR2 is SNTAGT. V dropped 0 bases and J dropped 1 base, with 11 bases sitting between them. CDR3 size: 16 residues. This CDR3 is CASSDSRLGRTDTQYF. CDR3 bases: TGTGCCAGCAGTGACTCGAGGCTAGGTCGCACAGATACGCAGTATTTT.

The chain combines TRBV4-3 with TRBJ1-1; no firm D call. There are 15 residues in the CDR3. Trimming removed 2 bases from V and 0 bases from J, with 10 bases in between. Germline CDR1 LGHNA, CDR2 YSLEER. In nucleotides, the CDR3 is TGCGCCAGCAGCCAAAATGTGGAGGTGAACACTGAAGCTTTCTTT. Amino acid sequence: CASSQNVEVNTEAFF.

This sequence joins TRBV6-1 and TRBJ1-5; 12 nucleotides align to TRBD1. Germline CDR1 and CDR2: MNHNS and SASEGT. V gave up 4 bases and J gave up 11 bases; unmatched junction bases: 6. The CDR3 runs 14 residues. For the CDR3, the DNA is TGTGCCAGCAGTGTGGGACAGGGGGCAGTTTCCCAGCATTTT. It yields the protein CASSVGQGAVSQHF.

The CDR3 spells CASSPSSNGAQETQYF. The CDR3 DNA is TGTGCCAGCAGCCCGAGTTCGAATGGGGCCCAAGAGACCCAGTACTTC. The chain recombines TRBV11-3 with TRBJ2-5, with D tentatively TRBD1 (5 bases). Trimming left V 5 bases short and J 1 base short, with 17 bases between. CDR3 length equals 16 residues. The V gene's germline CDR1 is SGHNT and CDR2 YENEEA.

The chain carries TRBV4-1 and TRBJ2-7, with 7 bases aligning to TRBD1. The length of the CDR3 is 15 residues. J was trimmed by 2 bases and V by 2 bases; bases with no gene match: 6. Germline V gives CDR1 MGHRA, CDR2 YSYEKL. Written as DNA, the CDR3 is TGCGCCAGCAGCCAAAACTCCGGGACAGCCTACGAGCAGTACTTC. This translates into CASSQNSGTAYEQYF.

The J gene is TRBJ2-1, the V gene TRBV4-1; TRBD2 matches 8 bases. Germline assignment: CDR1 MGHRA and CDR2 YSYEKL. J lost 0 bases, V lost 1 base, and 5 bases had no gene match. The CDR3 totals 17 residues. Here the CDR3 reads CASSQGVGRGSYNEQFF. For the CDR3, the DNA is TGCGCCAGCAGCCAAGGGGTCGGGAGGGGCTCCTACAATGAGCAGTTCTTC.

V gene TRBV9 combines with J gene TRBJ2-7; D perhaps matches TRBD1 (5 bases). Germline V gives CDR1 SGDLS, CDR2 YYNGEE. The length of the CDR3 is 14 residues. V was trimmed by 1 base and J by 5 bases, leaving 13 bases between them. The CDR3 loop is CASSVPGNDNEQYF. The CDR3 DNA follows: TGTGCCAGCAGCGTACCAGGGAATGACAACGAGCAGTACTTC. The variable domain in full, with the rest retrieved from reference TRBV9 and TRBJ2-7, is DSGVTQTPKHLITATGQRVTLRCSPRSGDLSVYWYQQSLDQGLQFLIQYYNGEERAKGNILERFSAQQFPDLHSELNLSSLELGDSALYFCASSVPGNDNEQYFGPGTRLTVT.

The chain couples TRBV4-2 to TRBJ1-2; a possible D gene is TRBD1 (6 bases). Trimming cost V 0 bases and J 1 base, with 15 bases left between them. Per germline, CDR1 LGHNA and CDR2 YNFKEQ. The CDR3 spans 17 residues. CDR3 DNA: TGTGCCAGCAGCCAAGATCTGCAACAGGGCCTTAACTATGGCTACACCTTC. It codes for CASSQDLQQGLNYGYTF.

This chain uses TRBV11-2 with TRBJ1-4, with TRBD1 as a possible D gene (6 bases). The CDR3 runs 16 residues. Trimming took 0 bases from V and 8 from J, leaving 16 bases between them. The germline gives CDR1 SGHAT, CDR2 FQNNGV. DNA of the CDR3: TGTGCCAGCAGCTTAGATCTGCAGGGGCGCAGCGAAAAACTGTTTTTT. Amino acid sequence: CASSLDLQGRSEKLFF.

This clone was observed a handful of times. The chain recombines TRBV13 with TRBJ1-2; no clear D. CDR3 size: 12 residues. Trimming stripped 4 bases from V and 6 bases from J, with 9 bases between. Germline assignment: CDR1 PRHDT and CDR2 FYEKMQ (reference sequence). In nucleotides, the CDR3 is TGTGCCAGCAGCTCCTCCCGGGATGGCTACACCTTC. Amino acid sequence: CASSSSRDGYTF.

The J gene is TRBJ2-1, the V gene TRBV6-6; D is perhaps TRBD1 (6 bases). Trimming shortened V by 6 bases and J by 5 bases, and 8 bases separated the two germline ends. The CDR3 loop spans 12 amino acids. Looked up from germline, CDR1 is MNHNY and CDR2 is SVGAGI (reference sequence). DNA of the CDR3: TGTGCCAGCAGCCGGACAGACAATGAGCAGTTCTTC. This translates into CASSRTDNEQFF.

The chain couples TRBV28 to TRBJ2-7, with 7 bases lining up with TRBD1. Germline V gives CDR1 MDHEN, CDR2 SYDVKM. V trimming: 1 base; J trimming: 0 bases; junction bases outside the gene matches: 6. The CDR3 extends over 16 amino acids. In nucleotides, the CDR3 is TGTGCCAGCAGTTTATTAGGGGGACAGTTCTCCTACGAGCAGTACTTC. It is translated as CASSLLGGQFSYEQYF.

This chain connects TRBV30 to TRBJ1-6, with D perhaps matching TRBD1 (5 bases). Trimming removed 2 bases at V and 6 bases at J, with 8 bases between. The CDR3 consists of 13 residues. CDR1 and CDR2 (germline): GTSNPN, SVGIG (reference sequence). The CDR3 coding sequence is TGTGCCTGGAGTCTGGGGGGTAATTCACCCCTCCACTTT. This encodes CAWSLGGNSPLHF.

This chain connects TRBV4-3 to TRBJ2-7; 14 bases match TRBD2. This CDR3 contains 22 residues. CDR1 is LGHNA, CDR2 YSLEER, per germline. With 0 bases clipped from V and 2 bases from J, the junction kept 18 bases outside the gene matches. The chain's CDR3 is CASSQDTFSGLAGVFITYEQYF. The CDR3 coding sequence is TGCGCCAGCAGCCAAGATACCTTCTCGGGACTAGCGGGAGTTTTTATCACCTACGAGCAGTACTTC.

In this sample, this clone turned up a few times. The rearrangement links TRBV30 to TRBJ1-1, with a weak D call TRBD1 (6 bases). V shed 3 bases and J shed 7 bases, with 12 bases lying between them. Per germline, CDR1 GTSNPN and CDR2 SVGIG (reference sequence). CDR3 length equals 12 residues. This CDR3 is CAWRRGPGEAFF. The CDR3 DNA is TGTGCCTGGAGGCGGGGGCCGGGTGAAGCTTTCTTT.

In its sample, this clone was seen a few times. The chain couples TRBV6-5 to TRBJ1-1; a possible D gene is TRBD1 (5 bases). The CDR3 is 14 residues long. Germline V gives CDR1 MNHEY, CDR2 SVGAGI. Trimming cost V 4 bases and J 11 bases, with 20 bases left between them. CDR3 in DNA: TGTGCCAGCAGTTGGGGCCCTGCGCGCGTGGGTGCTTTCTTT. This encodes CASSWGPARVGAFF.

This chain connects TRBV2 to TRBJ2-5, with D perhaps TRBD2 (6 bases). Germline V CDR1 and CDR2: SNHLY, FYNNEI. The CDR3 is made up of 12 amino acids. Trimming removed 6 bases from V and 5 bases from J, with 10 bases in between. The CDR3 DNA reads as TGTGCCAGCAGGACGGCGGGGGAGACCCAGTACTTC. Its translation: CASRTAGETQYF.